This T cell receptor beta chain was identified during a study of T-cell reconstitution after alpha-beta-depleted transplantation in children. Germline V gene sequence: CDR1 SGHAT, CDR2 FQDESV (reference sequence). V shed 5 bases, J shed 0 bases, and the junction held 11 bases outside the gene matches. The CDR3 length is 18 residues. A library of TCRbeta sequences, prepared with unique molecular identifiers, was generated. In TCRdb, the PCR reads were re-called with MiXCR into one record per CDR3 protein. Of about 540,000 distinct CDR3 sequences listed, 18% are singletons. The source was PBMCs from the stem cell graft donor, collected from the stem cell graft. This TCR came from a human donor who donated a stem cell graft to a child with acute lymphoblastic leukemia. This rearrangement joins TRBV11-1 to TRBJ1-5, with TRBD1 matching 9 bases. This CDR3 reads CASSPPGQGNYSNQPQHF. For the CDR3, the DNA is TGTGCCAGCAGCCCACCGGGACAGGGAAATTATAGCAATCAGCCCCAGCATTTT.